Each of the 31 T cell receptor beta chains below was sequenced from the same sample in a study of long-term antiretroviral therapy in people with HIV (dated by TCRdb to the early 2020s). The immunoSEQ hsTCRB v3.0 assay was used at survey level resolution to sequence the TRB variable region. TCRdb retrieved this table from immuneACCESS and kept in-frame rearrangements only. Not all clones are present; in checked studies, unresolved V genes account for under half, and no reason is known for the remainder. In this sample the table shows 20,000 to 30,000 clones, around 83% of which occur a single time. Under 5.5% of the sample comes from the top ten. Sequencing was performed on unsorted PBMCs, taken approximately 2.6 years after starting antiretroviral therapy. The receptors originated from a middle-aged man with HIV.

The CDR3 reads CASSLESEQYF. The CDR3 bases are TGTGCCAGCAGCTTAGAATCCGAGCAGTACTTC. The chain uses TRBV7-9 and TRBJ2-7; D gene unclear. The CDR3 is 11 amino acids. V shed 1 base and J shed 6 bases, with 4 bases lying between them. The germline V gene encodes CDR1 SEHNR and CDR2 FQNEAQ (reference sequence).

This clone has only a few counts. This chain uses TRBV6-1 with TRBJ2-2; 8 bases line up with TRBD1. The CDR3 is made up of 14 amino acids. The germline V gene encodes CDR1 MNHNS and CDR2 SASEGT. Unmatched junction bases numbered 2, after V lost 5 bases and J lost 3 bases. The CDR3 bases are TGTGCCAGCAGTTCGGGACAGGACACCGGGGAGCTGTTTTTT. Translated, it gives CASSSGQDTGELFF.

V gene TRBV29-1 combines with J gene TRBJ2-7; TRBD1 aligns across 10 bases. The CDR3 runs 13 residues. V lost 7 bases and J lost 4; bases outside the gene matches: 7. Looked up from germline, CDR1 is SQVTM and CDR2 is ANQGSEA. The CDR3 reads CSGSDRGDYEQYF. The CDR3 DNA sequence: TGCAGCGGGTCGGACAGGGGGGATTACGAGCAGTACTTC.

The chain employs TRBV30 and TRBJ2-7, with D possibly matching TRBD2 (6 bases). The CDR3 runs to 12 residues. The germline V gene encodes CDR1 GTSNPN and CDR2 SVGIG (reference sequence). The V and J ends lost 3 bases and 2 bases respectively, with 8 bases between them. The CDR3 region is CAWSAGTYEQYF. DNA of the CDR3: TGTGCCTGGAGCGCGGGGACCTACGAGCAGTACTTC.

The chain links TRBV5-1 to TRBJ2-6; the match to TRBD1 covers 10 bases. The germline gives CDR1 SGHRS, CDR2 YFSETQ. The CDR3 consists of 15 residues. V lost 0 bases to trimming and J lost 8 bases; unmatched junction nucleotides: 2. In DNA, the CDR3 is TGCGCCAGCAGCTTGGAGGGACAGGGGTCCAACGTCCTGACTTTC. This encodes CASSLEGQGSNVLTF.

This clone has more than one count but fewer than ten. The CDR3 region has the DNA TGTGCCAGCAGCTTAGAGCAGGGCTACGAGCAGTACTTC. Amino acid sequence: CASSLEQGYEQYF. V is TRBV7-9 and J is TRBJ2-7, with D possibly TRBD1 on 5 matching bases. The CDR3 covers 13 residues. CDR1 and CDR2 from the germline V gene are SEHNR and FQNEAQ (reference sequence). The V end lost 1 base, the J end lost 3 bases, and 7 bases lay between the germline ends.

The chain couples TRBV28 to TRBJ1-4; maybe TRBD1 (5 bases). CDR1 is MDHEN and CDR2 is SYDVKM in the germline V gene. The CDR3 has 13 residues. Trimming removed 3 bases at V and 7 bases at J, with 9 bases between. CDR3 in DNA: TGTGCCAGCAGTTTGGGGCGGGGTGAAAAACTGTTTTTT. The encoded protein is CASSLGRGEKLFF.

This chain's CDR3 is CAISESTWRTEAFF. The CDR3 DNA is TGTGCCATCAGTGAGTCAACCTGGAGGACTGAAGCTTTCTTT. The V call is TRBV10-3, the J call TRBJ1-1; D not resolved. The germline CDR1 and CDR2 sequences are ENHRY and SYGVKD. This CDR3 spans 14 amino acids. Between the trimmed V and J ends, which lost 0 bases and 5 bases, there was a span of 10 bases.

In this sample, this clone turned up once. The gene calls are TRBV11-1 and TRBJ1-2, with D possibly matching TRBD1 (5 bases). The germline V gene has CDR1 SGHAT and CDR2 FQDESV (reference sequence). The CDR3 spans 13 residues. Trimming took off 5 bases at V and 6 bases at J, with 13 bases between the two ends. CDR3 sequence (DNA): TGTGCCAGCAGCCCTGGGACCGCACATGGCTACACCTTC. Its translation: CASSPGTAHGYTF.

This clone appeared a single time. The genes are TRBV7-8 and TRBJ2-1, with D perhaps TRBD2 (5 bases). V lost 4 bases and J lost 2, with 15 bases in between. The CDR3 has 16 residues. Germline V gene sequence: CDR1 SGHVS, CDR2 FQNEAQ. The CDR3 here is CASSSVGAAAYNEQFF. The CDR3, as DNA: TGTGCCAGCAGCTCAGTAGGAGCGGCTGCCTACAATGAGCAGTTCTTC. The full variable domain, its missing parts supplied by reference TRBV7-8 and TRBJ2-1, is GAGVSQSPRYKVAKRGQDVALRCDPISGHVSLFWYQQALGQGPEFLTYFQNEAQLDKSGLPSDRFFAERPEGSVSTLKIQRTQQEDSAVYLCASSSVGAAAYNEQFFGPGTRLTVL.

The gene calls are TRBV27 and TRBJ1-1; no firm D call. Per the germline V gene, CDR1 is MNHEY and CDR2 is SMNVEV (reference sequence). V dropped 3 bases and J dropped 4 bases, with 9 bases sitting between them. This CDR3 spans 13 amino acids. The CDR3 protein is CASSFTASTEAFF. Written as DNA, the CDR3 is TGTGCCAGCAGTTTCACGGCGAGCACTGAAGCTTTCTTT.

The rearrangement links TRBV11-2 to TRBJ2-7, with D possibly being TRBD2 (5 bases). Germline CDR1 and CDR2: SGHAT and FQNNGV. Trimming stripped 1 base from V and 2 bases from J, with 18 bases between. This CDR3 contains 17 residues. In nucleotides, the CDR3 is TGTGCCAGCAGCTTAGTTTTCGGGGTGGCCCTTACCTACGAGCAGTACTTC. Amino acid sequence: CASSLVFGVALTYEQYF.

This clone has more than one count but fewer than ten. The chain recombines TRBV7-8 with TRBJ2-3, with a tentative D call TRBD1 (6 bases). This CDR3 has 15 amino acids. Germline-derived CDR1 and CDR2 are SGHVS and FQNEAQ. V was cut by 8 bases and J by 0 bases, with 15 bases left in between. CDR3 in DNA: TGTGCCAGCTGGAGACGGACAGCTAGCACAGATACGCAGTATTTT. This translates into CASWRRTASTDTQYF.

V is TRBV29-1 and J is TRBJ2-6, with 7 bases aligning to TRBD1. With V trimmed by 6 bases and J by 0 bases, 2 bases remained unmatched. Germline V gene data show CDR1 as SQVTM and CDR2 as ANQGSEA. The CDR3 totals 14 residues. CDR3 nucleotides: TGCAGCGTCGCAGGGGGCTCTGGGGCCAACGTCCTGACTTTC. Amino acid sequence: CSVAGGSGANVLTF.

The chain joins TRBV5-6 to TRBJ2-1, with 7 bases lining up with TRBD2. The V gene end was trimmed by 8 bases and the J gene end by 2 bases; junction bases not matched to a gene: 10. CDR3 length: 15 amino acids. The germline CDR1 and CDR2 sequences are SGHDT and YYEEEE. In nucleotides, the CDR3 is TGTGCCAGTATCTCGGCGGGAGCCCCCTACAATGAGCAGTTCTTC. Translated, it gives CASISAGAPYNEQFF.

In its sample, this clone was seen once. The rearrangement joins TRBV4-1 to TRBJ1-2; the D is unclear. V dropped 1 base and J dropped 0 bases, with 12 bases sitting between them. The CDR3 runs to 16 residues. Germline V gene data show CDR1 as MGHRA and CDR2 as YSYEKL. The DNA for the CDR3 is TGCGCCAGCAGCCAAGTCGATCGCAGTACTAACTATGGCTACACCTTC. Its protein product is CASSQVDRSTNYGYTF.

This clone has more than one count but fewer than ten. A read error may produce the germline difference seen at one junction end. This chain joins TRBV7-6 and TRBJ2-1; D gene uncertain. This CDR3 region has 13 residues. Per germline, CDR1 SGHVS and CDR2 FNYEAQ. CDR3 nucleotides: TGTGCTAGCAGCTTAGAAGGTTGGGGTGAGCAGTTCTTC. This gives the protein CASSLEGWGEQFF.

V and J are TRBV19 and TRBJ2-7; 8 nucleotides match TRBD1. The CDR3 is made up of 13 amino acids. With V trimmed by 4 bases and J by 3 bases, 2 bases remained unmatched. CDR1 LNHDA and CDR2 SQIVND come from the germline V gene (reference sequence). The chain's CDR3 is CASSTDRDYEQYF. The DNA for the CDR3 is TGTGCCAGTAGTACGGACAGGGACTACGAGCAGTACTTC.

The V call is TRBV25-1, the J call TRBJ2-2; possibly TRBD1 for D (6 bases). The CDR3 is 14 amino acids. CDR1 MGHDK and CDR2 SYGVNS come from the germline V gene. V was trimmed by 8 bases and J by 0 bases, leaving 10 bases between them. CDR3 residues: CASGGRANTGELFF. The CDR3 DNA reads TGTGCCAGCGGGGGCAGGGCGAACACCGGGGAGCTGTTTTTT.

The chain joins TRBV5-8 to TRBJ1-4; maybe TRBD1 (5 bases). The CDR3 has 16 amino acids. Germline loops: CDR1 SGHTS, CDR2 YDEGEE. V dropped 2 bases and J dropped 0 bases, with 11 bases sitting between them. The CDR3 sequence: CASSFPGGPTNEKLFF. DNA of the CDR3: TGTGCCAGCAGCTTTCCGGGGGGACCAACTAATGAAAAACTGTTTTTT.

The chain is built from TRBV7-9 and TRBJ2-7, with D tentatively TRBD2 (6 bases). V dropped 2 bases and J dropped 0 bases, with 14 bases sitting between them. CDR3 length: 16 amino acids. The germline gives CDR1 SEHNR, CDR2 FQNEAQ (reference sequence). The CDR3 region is CASSLSRDSPSYEQYF. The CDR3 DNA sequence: TGTGCCAGCAGCTTATCTAGGGACTCTCCCTCCTACGAGCAGTACTTC.

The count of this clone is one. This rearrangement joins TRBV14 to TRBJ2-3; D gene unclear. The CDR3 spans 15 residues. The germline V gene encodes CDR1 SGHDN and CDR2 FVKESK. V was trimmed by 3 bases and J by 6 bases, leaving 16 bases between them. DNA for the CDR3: TGTGCCAGCAGCCAGTCAGAGTGGCCCCGCGATACGCAGTATTTT. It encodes CASSQSEWPRDTQYF.

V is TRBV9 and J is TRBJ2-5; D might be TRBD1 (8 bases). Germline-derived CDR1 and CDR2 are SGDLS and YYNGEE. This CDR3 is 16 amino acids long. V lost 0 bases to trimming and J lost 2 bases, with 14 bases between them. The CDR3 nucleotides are TGTGCCAGCAGCGTAGAGGGGGGGACAGGTCAAGAGACCCAGTACTTC. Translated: CASSVEGGTGQETQYF.

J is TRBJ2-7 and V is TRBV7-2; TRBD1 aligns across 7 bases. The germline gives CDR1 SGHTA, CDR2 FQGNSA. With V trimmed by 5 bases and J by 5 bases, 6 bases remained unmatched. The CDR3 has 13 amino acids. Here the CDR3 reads CASSQGEWDEQYF. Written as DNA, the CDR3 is TGTGCCAGCAGCCAGGGGGAATGGGACGAGCAGTACTTC.

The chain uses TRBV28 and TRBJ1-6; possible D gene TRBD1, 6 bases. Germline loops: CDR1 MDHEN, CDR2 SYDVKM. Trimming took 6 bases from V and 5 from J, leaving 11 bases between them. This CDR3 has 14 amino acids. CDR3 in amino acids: CASREGGNNSPLHF. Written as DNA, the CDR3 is TGTGCCAGCAGGGAGGGGGGGAATAATTCACCCCTCCACTTT.

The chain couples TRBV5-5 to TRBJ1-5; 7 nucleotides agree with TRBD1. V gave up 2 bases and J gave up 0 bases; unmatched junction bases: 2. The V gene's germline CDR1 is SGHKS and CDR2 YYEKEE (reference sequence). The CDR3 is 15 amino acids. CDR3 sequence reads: CASSLGQDSNQPQHF. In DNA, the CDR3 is TGTGCCAGCAGCTTAGGACAGGATAGCAATCAGCCCCAGCATTTT.

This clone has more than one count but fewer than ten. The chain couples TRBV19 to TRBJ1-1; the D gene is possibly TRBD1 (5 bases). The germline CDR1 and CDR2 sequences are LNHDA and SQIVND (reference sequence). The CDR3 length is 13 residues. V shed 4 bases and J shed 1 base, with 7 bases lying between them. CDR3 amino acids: CASSTTANTEAFF. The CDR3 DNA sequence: TGTGCCAGTAGTACGACAGCGAACACTGAAGCTTTCTTT.

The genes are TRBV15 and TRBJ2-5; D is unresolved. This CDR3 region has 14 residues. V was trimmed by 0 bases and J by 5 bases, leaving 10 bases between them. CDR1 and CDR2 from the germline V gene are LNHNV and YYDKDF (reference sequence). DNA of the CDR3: TGTGCCACCAGCAGAGATTATGTGACGGAGACCCAGTACTTC. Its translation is CATSRDYVTETQYF.

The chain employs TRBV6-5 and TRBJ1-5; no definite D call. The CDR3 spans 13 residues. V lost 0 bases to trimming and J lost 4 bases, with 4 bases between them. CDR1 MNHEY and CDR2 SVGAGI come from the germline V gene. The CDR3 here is CASSYSLNQPQHF. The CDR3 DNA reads TGTGCCAGCAGTTACTCCCTGAATCAGCCCCAGCATTTT.

The chain's CDR3 is CARPGPFVYEQYF. The CDR3 DNA is TGTGCCAGGCCGGGACCTTTCGTTTACGAGCAGTACTTC. The J gene is TRBJ2-7, the V gene TRBV6-1, with D possibly called TRBD1 or TRBD2 (5 bases each). The CDR3 is made up of 13 amino acids. Germline V gives CDR1 MNHNS, CDR2 SASEGT. V was pared by 9 bases and J by 4 bases, with 16 bases between.

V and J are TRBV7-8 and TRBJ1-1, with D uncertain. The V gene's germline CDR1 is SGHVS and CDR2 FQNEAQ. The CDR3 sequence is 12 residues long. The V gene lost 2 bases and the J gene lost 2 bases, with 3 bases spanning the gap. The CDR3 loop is CASSLINTEAFF. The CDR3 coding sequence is TGTGCCAGCAGCTTAATTAACACTGAAGCTTTCTTT.